These 3 T cell receptor beta chains share one sample of origin, sequenced in a study of cytomegalovirus exposure and HLA in healthy donors. Primers included in the PCR were 60 Vbeta and 13 Jbeta primers. The protocol was immunoSEQ multiplex PCR, while the TCRdb copy is restricted to in-frame clones and leaves out a portion. This sample has roughly 100,000 clones, with roughly three quarters found just once. The sample consisted of PBMCs. All receptors come from a man aged 35 to 55 in good health and CMV-seropositive.

V gene TRBV7-2 combines with J gene TRBJ1-5; D not resolved. V lost 6 bases, J lost 7 bases, and 13 bases lay in between. Germline V gene data show CDR1 as SGHTA and CDR2 as FQGNSA. The CDR3 runs 13 residues. CDR3 coding DNA: TGTGCCAGCAGTGCCGAAATCGGGCAGCCCCAGCATTTT. Its translation: CASSAEIGQPQHF. The whole variable domain, filled in from reference TRBV7-2 and TRBJ1-5, reads GAGVSQSPSNKVTEKGKDVELRCDPISGHTALYWYRQSLGQGLEFLIYFQGNSAPDKSGLPSDRFSAERTGGSVSTLTIQRTQQEDSAVYLCASSAEIGQPQHFGDGTRLSIL.

This chain joins TRBV27 and TRBJ2-4, with D uncertain. The germline V gene encodes CDR1 MNHEY and CDR2 SMNVEV (reference sequence). The V and J ends lost 5 bases and 2 bases respectively, with 13 bases between them. The CDR3 length is 15 residues. The CDR3 DNA is TGTGCCAGCAGTCCAGGTTATGAAACCAAAAACATTCAGTACTTC. Translating it yields CASSPGYETKNIQYF.

There are a few counts of this clone. V and J are TRBV29-1 and TRBJ2-4; D unresolved. V dropped 3 bases and J dropped 4 bases, with 7 bases sitting between them. The CDR3 is made up of 12 amino acids. Germline assignment: CDR1 SQVTM and CDR2 ANQGSEA. The CDR3 loop is CSVDDTKNIQYF. The CDR3 nucleotides are TGCAGCGTTGATGACACAAAAAACATTCAGTACTTC.